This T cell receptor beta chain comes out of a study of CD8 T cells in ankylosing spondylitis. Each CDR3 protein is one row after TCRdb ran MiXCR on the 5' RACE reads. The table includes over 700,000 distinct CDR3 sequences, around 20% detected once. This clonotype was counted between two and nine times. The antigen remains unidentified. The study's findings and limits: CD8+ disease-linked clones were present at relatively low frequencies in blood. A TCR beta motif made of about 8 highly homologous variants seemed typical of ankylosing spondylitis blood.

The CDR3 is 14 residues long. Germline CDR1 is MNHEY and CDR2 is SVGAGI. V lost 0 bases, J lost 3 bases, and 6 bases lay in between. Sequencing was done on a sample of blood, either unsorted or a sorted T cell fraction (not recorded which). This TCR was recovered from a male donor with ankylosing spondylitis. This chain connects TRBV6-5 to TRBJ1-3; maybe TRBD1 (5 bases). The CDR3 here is CASSYSTVGNTIYF. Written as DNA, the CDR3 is TGTGCCAGCAGTTACTCGACAGTTGGAAACACCATATATTTT.